This T cell receptor beta chain was found in a study of blood T cell repertoires in COVID-19. Study summary: Sources were T cells, B-cell-depleted T cells, or PBMCs; the material itself was cDNA or gDNA.

In the authors' methods: Reference gene primer amplification gave estimated nucleated cell counts. Method: immunoSEQ multiplex PCR; TCRdb's copy keeps in-frame clones and lacks some. V and J calls and clone size are given by that table; D and trimming were obtained from the DNA. The sample yields roughly 360,000 clones, roughly 90% seen once. The participants were between about 18 and 95 years old and came from 24 US areas. CDR1 is GTSNPN, CDR2 SVGIG, per germline (reference sequence). Between the trimmed V and J ends, which lost 4 bases and 1 base, there was a span of 11 bases. This CDR3 spans 14 amino acids.

Sequencing was performed on PBMCs or T cells enriched from blood (not recorded which). The sequence came from a woman in her 30s with acute COVID-19. The chain has TRBV30 and TRBJ1-5, with D perhaps TRBD1 (6 bases). The CDR3 sequence is CAWNIGQSNQPQHF. Here the CDR3 DNA reads TGTGCCTGGAATATAGGACAGAGCAATCAGCCCCAGCATTTT.